Shown below are 14 T cell receptor beta chains from a single sample sequenced in a study of blood T cell repertoires in COVID-19. The table came from immunoSEQ multiplex PCR; TCRdb's copy has only in-frame clones and leaves some out. The sample shows about 200,000 clones, more than 75% of them seen only once. Specimen: peripheral blood. The receptors shown here come from a middle-aged man with active or convalescent COVID-19.

The chain joins TRBV12-5 to TRBJ1-2; TRBD1 agrees at 9 bases. V was pared by 6 bases and J by 1 base, with 9 bases of the junction left unmatched. The CDR3 sequence is 16 residues long. Germline V gene sequence: CDR1 LGHNT, CDR2 FRNRAP. In DNA, the CDR3 is TGTGCTAGTGGACAGGGACAGGGACCTTTTAACTATGGCTACACCTTC. It encodes CASGQGQGPFNYGYTF.

The chain recombines TRBV9 with TRBJ1-1; no definite D call. V dropped 3 bases and J dropped 3 bases, with 6 bases sitting between them. Per germline, CDR1 SGDLS and CDR2 YYNGEE. The CDR3 totals 12 residues. CDR3 region: CASSDRDTEAFF. The CDR3 DNA sequence: TGTGCCAGCAGCGACCGGGACACTGAAGCTTTCTTT.

This chain links TRBV7-2 with TRBJ2-1; 8 bases agree with TRBD2. Trimming removed 1 base from V and 5 bases from J; junction bases left unmatched: 10. The CDR3 extends over 17 amino acids. Germline lookup yields CDR1 SGHTA and CDR2 FQGNSA. CDR3: CASSLVAGGYLHNEQFF. As DNA, the CDR3 is TGTGCCAGCAGCTTAGTCGCGGGAGGTTACCTCCACAATGAGCAGTTCTTC. Filled out from reference TRBV7-2 and TRBJ2-1, the complete variable domain reads GAGVSQSPSNKVTEKGKDVELRCDPISGHTALYWYRQSLGQGLEFLIYFQGNSAPDKSGLPSDRFSAERTGGSVSTLTIQRTQQEDSAVYLCASSLVAGGYLHNEQFFGPGTRLTVL.

This chain uses TRBV19 with TRBJ1-1; TRBD1 matches at 9 bases. After removal of 7 bases from V and 6 bases from J, the junction contained 3 bases not matched to a gene. Germline V lookup: CDR1 LNHDA, CDR2 SQIVND (reference sequence). The CDR3 sequence is 12 residues long. This CDR3 is CASMGQGSEAFF. The CDR3 DNA reads TGTGCCAGTATGGGACAGGGTTCTGAAGCTTTCTTT.

The rearrangement joins TRBV5-4 to TRBJ2-3, with D maybe TRBD2 (5 bases). The CDR3 runs 12 residues. Germline V lookup: CDR1 SGHNT, CDR2 YYREEE (reference sequence). The V and J ends lost 3 bases and 8 bases respectively, with 10 bases between them. CDR3 in DNA: TGTGCCAGCAGCTCCCGAGAGGGTACGCAGTATTTT. Its protein is CASSSREGTQYF. Full variable domain (missing parts from reference TRBV5-4 and TRBJ2-3): ETGVTQSPTHLIKTRGQQVTLRCSSQSGHNTVSWYQQALGQGPQFIFQYYREEENGRGNFPPRFSGLQFPNYSSELNVNALELDDSALYLCASSSREGTQYFGPGTRLTVL.

The gene calls are TRBV6-1 and TRBJ1-2; TRBD1 agrees at 8 bases. After removal of 0 bases from V and 5 bases from J, the junction contained 5 bases not matched to a gene. Germline V gives CDR1 MNHNS, CDR2 SASEGT. The CDR3 sequence is 15 residues long. The CDR3 is CASSEAGQAEYGYTF. Here the CDR3 DNA reads TGTGCCAGCAGTGAAGCGGGACAGGCGGAATATGGCTACACCTTC.

J is TRBJ2-3 and V is TRBV6-1, with 9 bases aligning to TRBD2. The CDR3 covers 16 residues. Trimming took 2 bases from V and 1 from J; bases not matched to a gene: 4. Per the germline V gene, CDR1 is MNHNS and CDR2 is SASEGT. The CDR3 reads CASSETWTSGTDTQYF. The CDR3 DNA is TGTGCCAGCAGTGAAACTTGGACTAGCGGCACAGATACGCAGTATTTT.

The chain combines TRBV6-6 with TRBJ2-7; D may be TRBD2 (6 bases). CDR1 MNHNY and CDR2 SVGAGI come from the germline V gene (reference sequence). Trimming shortened V by 7 bases and J by 12 bases, and 13 bases separated the two germline ends. CDR3 length: 10 residues. CDR3 amino acids: CASMGTRGYF. The CDR3 DNA is TGTGCCAGCATGGGAACGCGGGGGTACTTC.

Concerning this clone: The junction departs from germline at one end; a sequencing error may be responsible. The chain employs TRBV6-1 and TRBJ2-3, with 9 bases that match TRBD2. Germline assignment: CDR1 MNHNS and CDR2 SASEGT. CDR3 size: 14 residues. The CDR3 nucleotides read TGTGCCAGCAGTGATGGGACTAGCAGAGATACGCAGTATTTT. It yields the protein CASSDGTSRDTQYF.

This chain uses TRBV11-3 with TRBJ2-2; a possible D gene is TRBD1 (6 bases). The CDR3 totals 16 residues. CDR1 and CDR2 (germline): SGHNT, YENEEA. Trimming cost V 5 bases and J 4 bases, with 17 bases left between them. CDR3 nucleotide sequence: TGTGCCAGCAGCCAAGGGCAGGGGTCGGGCACCGGGGAGCTGTTTTTT. Amino acids: CASSQGQGSGTGELFF.

This chain links TRBV5-1 with TRBJ2-1; TRBD1 might be the D (6 bases). Germline CDR1 SGHRS, CDR2 YFSETQ. V shed 4 bases and J shed 9 bases, with 14 bases lying between them. The CDR3 sequence is 13 residues long. CDR3 sequence reads: CASSRTDLGEQFF. CDR3 DNA: TGCGCCAGCAGCCGGACAGACTTGGGTGAGCAGTTCTTC. The full variable domain, with the rest looked up from reference TRBV5-1 and TRBJ2-1, is KAGVTQTPRYLIKTRGQQVTLSCSPISGHRSVSWYQQTPGQGLQFLFEYFSETQRNKGNFPGRFSGRQFSNSRSEMNVSTLELGDSALYLCASSRTDLGEQFFGPGTRLTVL.

The chain carries TRBV29-1 and TRBJ1-1; tentatively, D is TRBD1 (5 bases). This CDR3 comprises 12 residues. The V and J ends lost 7 bases and 1 base respectively, with 10 bases between them. Germline-derived CDR1 and CDR2 are SQVTM and ANQGSEA. The CDR3 loop reads CSAKDRNTEAFF. For the CDR3, the DNA is TGCAGCGCAAAAGACAGGAACACTGAAGCTTTCTTT.

This clone was detected once. V is TRBV5-4 and J is TRBJ1-2; D gene uncertain. The CDR3 covers 12 residues. The germline CDR1 and CDR2 sequences are SGHNT and YYREEE (reference sequence). Trimming pared 4 bases from V and 6 bases from J, leaving 10 bases between. CDR3 bases: TGTGCCAGCAGCCCCGGAGCTAATGGCTACACCTTC. It encodes CASSPGANGYTF.

In this sample, this clone turned up a few times. This chain uses TRBV6-5 with TRBJ1-1; D is undetermined. CDR3 length: 12 amino acids. Trimming cost V 6 bases and J 3 bases, with 8 bases left between them. Germline-derived CDR1 and CDR2 are MNHEY and SVGAGI. This chain's CDR3 is CASRSTDTEAFF. The CDR3 DNA sequence: TGTGCCAGCAGATCCACGGACACTGAAGCTTTCTTT.